Reported below is one TCR beta chain. Its antigen is unknown. A second PCR of 7 to 11 cycles used a sample-barcoded 5' primer and a J-beta primer mix. TCRdb itself ran the 5' RACE reads through MiXCR, one entry per CDR3 protein. The sample yields about 1.5 million distinct CDR3 sequences, around 40% seen once. This specimen comes from a study of blood T cells in healthy people across ages. Findings of the study overall: In long-lived donors, naive CD4+ cell counts and diversity exceeded those of aged donors.

The sample taken for sequencing was blood. The TCR originated in a woman younger than 30 in good health.

CDR3 nucleotides: TGCAGTGCTGGGGCCGTCGGGGGCAATCAGCCCCAGCATTTT. Translated, it gives CSAGAVGGNQPQHF. This sequence joins TRBV20-1 and TRBJ1-5; D might be TRBD1 (5 bases). V lost 5 bases and J lost 2, with 13 bases in between. This CDR3 comprises 14 residues. Germline CDR1 reads DFQATT; CDR2 reads SNEGSKA (reference sequence).